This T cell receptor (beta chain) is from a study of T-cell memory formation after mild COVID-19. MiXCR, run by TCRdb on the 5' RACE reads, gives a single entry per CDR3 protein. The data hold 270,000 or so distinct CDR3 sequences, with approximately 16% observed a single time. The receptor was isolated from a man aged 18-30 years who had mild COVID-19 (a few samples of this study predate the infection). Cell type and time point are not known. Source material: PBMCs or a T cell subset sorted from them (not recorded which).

The CDR3 loop is CASSLFGGGRSDTQYF. The CDR3 nucleotides are TGCGCCAGCAGCTTGTTCGGTGGCGGGCGGTCAGATACGCAGTATTTT. The gene calls are TRBV5-1 and TRBJ2-3; weak D call: TRBD2 (5 bases). The CDR3 covers 16 residues. CDR1 is SGHRS and CDR2 is YFSETQ in the germline V gene. The V end was cut by 1 base, the J end by 4 bases, with 16 bases between.